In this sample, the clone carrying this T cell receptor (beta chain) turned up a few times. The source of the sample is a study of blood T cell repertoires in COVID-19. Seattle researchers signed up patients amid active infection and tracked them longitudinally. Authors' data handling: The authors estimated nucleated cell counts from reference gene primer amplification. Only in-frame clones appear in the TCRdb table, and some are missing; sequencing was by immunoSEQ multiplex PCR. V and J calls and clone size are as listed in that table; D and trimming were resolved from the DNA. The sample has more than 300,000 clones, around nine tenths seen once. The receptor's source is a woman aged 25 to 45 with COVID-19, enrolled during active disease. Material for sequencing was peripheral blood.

CDR3 amino acids: CASSYSRRVNQETQYF. The CDR3 region has the DNA TGTGCCAGCAGTTACTCGAGGCGGGTTAACCAAGAGACCCAGTACTTC. This chain uses TRBV6-5 with TRBJ2-5; perhaps TRBD2 as D (5 bases). The CDR3 is 16 amino acids. CDR1 MNHEY and CDR2 SVGAGI come from the germline V gene. Trimming stripped 0 bases from V and 0 bases from J, with 11 bases between.